These 26 T cell receptor beta chains came from one sample sequenced in a study of cytomegalovirus exposure and HLA in healthy donors. In the PCR, 60 Vbeta and 13 Jbeta primers were used. Libraries were prepared by immunoSEQ multiplex PCR; TCRdb keeps only in-frame clonotypes and omits some of them. The sample yields about 170,000 clones, roughly four fifths seen once. Specimen: PBMCs. The receptors derive from a female donor in good health and CMV-seronegative.

A single count supports this clone. V and J are TRBV4-2 and TRBJ1-2; 8 bases agree with TRBD1. CDR3 size: 17 residues. Germline V gene data show CDR1 as LGHNA and CDR2 as YNFKEQ. After removal of 0 bases from V and 5 bases from J, the junction contained 11 bases not matched to a gene. For the CDR3, the DNA is TGTGCCAGCAGCCAAGATGACAGGGGCCACAGAGTTTATGGCTACACCTTC. Residues: CASSQDDRGHRVYGYTF.

The chain joins TRBV4-3 to TRBJ2-1; D not certain. V lost 1 base and J 6 bases, leaving 4 bases between the germline ends. The CDR3 runs to 12 residues. Per the germline V gene, CDR1 is LGHNA and CDR2 is YSLEER. The CDR3 sequence is CASSQAGNEQFF. The CDR3 DNA reads TGCGCCAGCAGCCAAGCAGGCAATGAGCAGTTCTTC.

Comment on this clone: The sample has other DNA sequences that encode this CDR3 too. The chain uses TRBV27 and TRBJ1-2, with D uncertain. V lost 2 bases and J 2 bases, leaving 6 bases between the germline ends. Germline assignment: CDR1 MNHEY and CDR2 SMNVEV (reference sequence). The CDR3 sequence is 13 residues long. The CDR3 here is CASSLGQNYGYTF. The CDR3 DNA reads TGTGCCAGCAGTTTAGGGCAGAACTATGGCTACACCTTC.

Here the CDR3 reads CASSLRHKKGANSPLHF. The CDR3, as DNA: TGTGCCAGTTCCCTCCGGCACAAAAAAGGGGCTAATTCACCCCTCCACTTT. This chain connects TRBV19 to TRBJ1-6, with D possibly TRBD1 on 5 matching bases. The CDR3 loop spans 17 amino acids. Per the germline V gene, CDR1 is LNHDA and CDR2 is SQIVND (reference sequence). V was shortened by 8 bases and J by 6 bases, with 23 bases between the two germline ends.

V usage is TRBV7-2 and J usage is TRBJ2-7; D might be TRBD1 (6 bases). The CDR3 loop spans 14 amino acids. CDR1 and CDR2 (germline): SGHTA, FQGNSA. Trimming stripped 0 bases from V and 2 bases from J, with 8 bases between. The CDR3 sequence: CASSLAGATYEQYF. In DNA form, the CDR3 reads TGTGCCAGCAGCTTAGCGGGGGCTACCTACGAGCAGTACTTC.

V gene TRBV10-3 combines with J gene TRBJ2-4; a weak D match, TRBD2 (6 bases). CDR1 is ENHRY and CDR2 is SYGVKD in the germline V gene. The CDR3 spans 13 residues. Trimming took 6 bases from V and 5 from J, leaving 11 bases between them. In DNA form, the CDR3 reads TGTGCCATCAGCGGGACTGCAGAAAACATTCAGTACTTC. Encoded protein: CAISGTAENIQYF.

This clone came up once. This chain connects TRBV29-1 to TRBJ2-1; TRBD2 matches at 16 bases. With V trimmed by 7 bases and J by 3 bases, 3 bases remained unmatched. In germline, CDR1 is SQVTM, CDR2 ANQGSEA. The CDR3 totals 15 residues. DNA of the CDR3: TGCAGCGGGGGACTAGCGGGAGGGGACTACAATGAGCAGTTCTTC. Residues: CSGGLAGGDYNEQFF.

The chain couples TRBV14 to TRBJ2-5; D unclear. The V gene lost 2 bases and the J gene lost 4 bases, with 11 bases spanning the gap. Germline V gene lookup returns CDR1 SGHDN and CDR2 FVKESK. The CDR3 has 14 amino acids. The CDR3 sequence is CASSQSLSRETQYF. The CDR3 DNA is TGTGCCAGCAGCCAATCCCTAAGTAGAGAGACCCAGTACTTC.

To note about this clone: The junction departs from the called germline gene at one end, perhaps through a read error. The chain is built from TRBV7-9 and TRBJ2-6, with D perhaps matching TRBD1 (5 bases). This CDR3 has 12 amino acids. In germline, CDR1 is SEHNR, CDR2 FQNEAQ (reference sequence). As DNA, the CDR3 is TGTGCCAAGGCCCTAGGGGCCAACGGCCTGACTTTC. It specifies CAKALGANGLTF. The full variable domain, completed using reference TRBV7-9 and TRBJ2-6, is DTGVSQNPRHKITKRGQNVTFRCDPISEHNRLYWYRQTLGQGPEFLTYFQNEAQLEKSRLLSDRFSAERPKGSFSTLEIQRTEQGDSAMYLCAKALGANGLTFGAGSRLTVL.

The chain carries TRBV10-2 and TRBJ1-1; weak D call: TRBD1 (5 bases). Germline V gene lookup returns CDR1 WSHSY and CDR2 SAAADI. There are 16 residues in the CDR3. Deletions cut 7 bases from V and 1 base from J, with 19 bases between. CDR3 sequence reads: CASIQKGAVGNTEAFF. The CDR3 DNA reads as TGCGCCAGCATCCAAAAAGGGGCGGTCGGGAACACTGAAGCTTTCTTT.

This rearrangement joins TRBV7-3 to TRBJ2-2; 8 bases map to TRBD1. The V segment lost 8 bases and the J segment 4 bases; nucleotides outside the gene matches: 9. Germline V gives CDR1 SGHTA, CDR2 FQGTGA. The CDR3 spans 15 residues. CDR3 in amino acids: CASSPSDRATGELFF. CDR3 sequence (DNA): TGTGCCAGCTCACCCTCGGACAGGGCCACCGGGGAGCTGTTTTTT.

This clone has a single count. This sample also contains other DNA sequences that code for the same CDR3. The chain joins TRBV18 to TRBJ2-7; 9 bases fit TRBD1. The ends lost 3 bases at V and 4 bases at J; junction bases unmatched: 4. This CDR3 has 14 residues. The germline V gene encodes CDR1 KGHSH and CDR2 LQKENI. As DNA, the CDR3 is TGTGCCAGCTCACCGGACAGGGGTCTGTACGAGCAGTACTTC. Amino acid sequence: CASSPDRGLYEQYF.

The rearrangement links TRBV19 to TRBJ1-1; a possible D gene is TRBD1 (5 bases). Germline CDR1 LNHDA, CDR2 SQIVND (reference sequence). The CDR3 length is 13 residues. V gave up 7 bases and J gave up 4 bases, with 13 bases separating them. DNA of the CDR3: TGTGCCAGTATCGCAGGGCGGGGCACTGAAGCTTTCTTT. This gives the protein CASIAGRGTEAFF.

The chain combines TRBV19 with TRBJ2-6; maybe TRBD1 (5 bases). Germline assignment: CDR1 LNHDA and CDR2 SQIVND (reference sequence). V was cut by 4 bases and J by 2 bases, with 9 bases left in between. The CDR3 is 15 residues long. Written as DNA, the CDR3 is TGTGCCAGTAGTACCTTGACAGCTGGGGCCAACGTCCTGACTTTC. Residues: CASSTLTAGANVLTF.

The V call is TRBV11-3, the J call TRBJ2-1; 8 positions match TRBD2. Germline V lookup: CDR1 SGHNT, CDR2 YENEEA. The CDR3 is 16 amino acids. J lost 6 bases, V lost 4 bases, and 11 bases had no gene match. CDR3 nucleotide sequence: TGTGCCAGCAGCTCCGGGGGGGCCATACGGAGCAATGAGCAGTTCTTC. It translates to CASSSGGAIRSNEQFF.

V and J are TRBV5-1 and TRBJ2-2; the D gene is possibly TRBD2 (6 bases). The CDR3 loop spans 15 amino acids. V was cut by 2 bases and J by 1 base, with 9 bases left in between. The germline gives CDR1 SGHRS, CDR2 YFSETQ. CDR3 in DNA: TGCGCCAGCAGCTTTTTAGCGGAGAACACCGGGGAGCTGTTTTTT. Translating it yields CASSFLAENTGELFF.

The chain carries TRBV7-6 and TRBJ2-1; a possible D gene is TRBD1 (5 bases). The CDR3 runs 15 residues. Between the trimmed V and J ends, which lost 1 base and 6 bases, there was a span of 13 bases. From germline, CDR1 is SGHVS and CDR2 FNYEAQ. In nucleotides, the CDR3 is TGTGCCAGCAGCTTAGGGACACAAAACCCCAATGAGCAGTTCTTC. It translates to CASSLGTQNPNEQFF.

This clone was seen just once. The chain employs TRBV4-3 and TRBJ2-7; TRBD1 matches 7 bases. This CDR3 comprises 15 residues. Germline trimming cut 1 base from V and 9 bases from J; bases unmatched to any gene: 12. Germline CDR1 and CDR2: LGHNA and YSLEER. CDR3 protein: CASSQAAGQVNGQYF. CDR3 bases: TGCGCCAGCAGCCAAGCCGCCGGACAGGTGAATGGGCAGTACTTC.

Here the CDR3 DNA reads TGTGCCTGGAGTGTTACTAGCGGGAGATCGGATACGCAGTATTTT. Its protein is CAWSVTSGRSDTQYF. The chain links TRBV30 to TRBJ2-3; TRBD2 matches at 11 bases. The V gene end was trimmed by 0 bases and the J gene end by 6 bases; junction bases not matched to a gene: 5. Germline CDR1 is GTSNPN and CDR2 is SVGIG (reference sequence). The CDR3 is made up of 15 amino acids.

The chain uses TRBV11-2 and TRBJ2-2; TRBD1 matches at 9 bases. The germline CDR1 and CDR2 sequences are SGHAT and FQNNGV. J gave up 6 bases and V 4 bases, and 6 bases lay outside the gene matches. The CDR3 is 15 residues long. CDR3 sequence: CASSSGQGAAGELFF. CDR3 in DNA: TGTGCCAGCAGCTCGGGACAGGGTGCAGCCGGGGAGCTGTTTTTT. The full variable domain, in which reference TRBV11-2 and TRBJ2-2 provide the parts outside the CDR3, is EAGVAQSPRYKIIEKRQSVAFWCNPISGHATLYWYQQILGQGPKLLIQFQNNGVVDDSQLPKDRFSAERLKGVDSTLKIQPAKLEDSAVYLCASSSGQGAAGELFFGEGSRLTVL.

V is TRBV4-3 and J is TRBJ2-3, with 10 bases that match TRBD2. This CDR3 is built from 18 residues. Germline V gene data show CDR1 as LGHNA and CDR2 as YSLEER. Trimming at V came to 0 bases and at J to 3 bases, leaving 9 bases not matched to a gene. Written as DNA, the CDR3 is TGCGCCAGCAGCCAAGATAACGTAGCTAGCGGGGGTACAGATACGCAGTATTTT. It translates to CASSQDNVASGGTDTQYF.

V usage is TRBV10-3 and J usage is TRBJ2-1; 7 bases align to TRBD2. The germline V gene encodes CDR1 ENHRY and CDR2 SYGVKD. J lost 1 base, V lost 6 bases, and 6 bases had no gene match. The CDR3 totals 15 residues. The CDR3 loop is CAIRDGGSSYNEQFF. DNA for the CDR3: TGTGCCATCAGGGACGGGGGGTCGTCCTACAATGAGCAGTTCTTC.

This sequence joins TRBV27 and TRBJ1-2; 8 bases fit TRBD1. This CDR3 comprises 13 residues. Germline-derived CDR1 and CDR2 are MNHEY and SMNVEV (reference sequence). V lost 5 bases, J lost 9 bases, and 8 bases stayed unmatched. CDR3: CASSPDRGRRYTF. For the CDR3, the DNA is TGTGCCAGCAGTCCTGACAGGGGCAGGCGCTACACCTTC.

The rearrangement joins TRBV7-2 to TRBJ2-7; D might be TRBD2 (5 bases). V was pared by 10 bases and J by 7 bases, with 20 bases between. CDR1 and CDR2 from the germline V gene are SGHTA and FQGNSA. This CDR3 spans 13 amino acids. CDR3 coding DNA: TGTGCCAACCTTGTCAGCGGAGGTCTTGAGCAGTACTTC. Translated, it gives CANLVSGGLEQYF.

The CDR3 region is CAWSSGFQPQHF. For the CDR3, the DNA is TGTGCCTGGAGCTCGGGGTTCCAGCCCCAGCATTTT. This chain links TRBV30 with TRBJ1-5; D ambiguous. This CDR3 is 12 amino acids long. Germline V lookup: CDR1 GTSNPN, CDR2 SVGIG (reference sequence). The ends were cut back, 3 bases at V and 7 bases at J, with 10 bases in the middle.

The gene calls are TRBV6-5 and TRBJ2-2; 11 nucleotides agree with TRBD2. Germline CDR1 reads MNHEY; CDR2 reads SVGAGI. The CDR3 is 14 residues long. The V and J ends lost 7 bases and 5 bases, in that order; junction bases with no gene match: 3. The CDR3: CASNSGGVTGELFF. CDR3 bases: TGTGCCAGCAATAGCGGGGGGGTTACCGGGGAGCTGTTTTTT.